This TCR beta chain came from a study of siplizumab effects on memory and regulatory T cells. Trimming removed 5 bases from V and 2 bases from J, with 7 bases in between. The CDR3 covers 12 residues. Germline lookup yields CDR1 SEHNR and CDR2 FQNEAQ (reference sequence). Remarks on this clone: The antigen is unknown. Other nucleotide sequences from this sample produce the same CDR3.

Whole-study findings and limits: The apparent diversity of naive T cells exceeded that of memory cells, and naive T cells seemed to make a major contribution to the alloresponse.

Clones were read by immunoSEQ multiplex PCR, and TCRdb kept only the in-frame ones, dropping some. Of fewer than 65,000 clones in the sample, 85% to 95% were seen once. The source of this sequence is a human donor in good health. The specimen was CD8+ T cells sorted from blood. The rearrangement joins TRBV7-9 to TRBJ2-7; D is ambiguous. In DNA form, the CDR3 reads TGTGCCAGCAGCACCGGCACCTACGAGCAGTACTTC. This sequence encodes CASSTGTYEQYF.